This TCR beta chain was recovered during a study of blood T cell repertoires in COVID-19. At the level of the study: Material from acute and convalescent COVID-19 was sourced from the United States, Italy and Spain. T cells, B-cell-depleted T cells, or PBMCs supplied cDNA or gDNA.

Between the trimmed V and J ends, which lost 0 bases and 3 bases, there was a span of 9 bases. The CDR3 covers 14 residues. From germline, CDR1 is LNHDA and CDR2 SQIVND (reference sequence). As processed by the authors: Reference gene primer amplification gave nucleated cell count estimates. Here immunoSEQ multiplex PCR was the method, and the copy in TCRdb shows in-frame clones only, minus some. For V, J and clone size, that table is used; D and trimming come from the DNA. In the table there are 90,000 to 95,000 clones, about 90% of which are singletons. The sequencing input was peripheral blood. This TCR was sampled from an older woman with acute or convalescent COVID-19. The chain has TRBV19 and TRBJ2-7; D possibly corresponds to TRBD2 (5 bases). DNA of the CDR3: TGTGCCAGTAGTATAGAGGACTCAGACTACGAGCAGTACTTC. Translated, it gives CASSIEDSDYEQYF.